The 2 T cell receptor beta chains below come from one sample, sequenced in a study of T cells after yellow fever vaccination. MiXCR, run by TCRdb on the 5' RACE reads, gives a single entry per CDR3 protein. The sample includes 95,000 to 150,000 distinct CDR3 sequences, roughly 15% of them seen just once. The material sequenced was CD8+ T cells sorted from PBMCs, taken 5 days after the yellow fever booster vaccination. The receptors were sampled from a man between 18 and 29 years old who received the YFV17D yellow fever vaccine.

The gene calls are TRBV10-1 and TRBJ2-1, with 7 bases fitting TRBD1. The germline gives CDR1 WNHNN, CDR2 SYGVQD (reference sequence). With 5 bases clipped from V and 9 bases from J, the junction kept 7 bases outside the gene matches. The CDR3 spans 13 residues. The CDR3 loop is CASSPRTGGEQFF. Here the CDR3 DNA reads TGCGCCAGCAGTCCCCGGACAGGTGGTGAGCAGTTCTTC.

The chain joins TRBV4-1 to TRBJ2-1; 8 bases line up with TRBD1. Trimming at V came to 1 base and at J to 8 bases, leaving 7 bases not matched to a gene. Germline CDR1 MGHRA, CDR2 YSYEKL. CDR3 length: 15 amino acids. The CDR3 here is CASSQGAGGLDEQFF. The CDR3 DNA sequence: TGCGCCAGCAGCCAAGGGGCAGGGGGCCTCGATGAGCAGTTCTTC.